The clone carrying this TCR beta chain appeared many times. Its antigen is still unknown. TCRbeta library preparation incorporated unique molecular identifiers. TCRdb itself ran the PCR reads through MiXCR, one entry per CDR3 protein. The data show about 490,000 distinct CDR3 sequences, 10% seen once. This CDR3 comprises 14 residues. With V trimmed by 2 bases and J by 7 bases, 5 bases remained unmatched. This sample was taken from a study of T-cell reconstitution after alpha-beta-depleted transplantation in children. Study-level points and caveats: By about two months after transplant, alpha-beta T cells reportedly arose from several hundred graft clones that had expanded. Some patients showed high day-60 TCRbeta diversity, which derived from surviving recipient T cells and thymic progenitors. T-cell counts and diversity at one year post-transplant came mainly from newly produced T cells.

The sequence was obtained from a child aged 2-15 years with inherited bone marrow failure, due to receive a stem cell transplant. The chain has TRBV12-3 or TRBV12-4 and TRBJ2-7, with 10 bases fitting TRBD1. The source was PBMCs, collected before TCRalphabeta/CD19-depleted stem cell transplant. CDR3 sequence (DNA): TGTGCCAGCAGTTTACGACAGGGGGCAAGGGAGCAGTACTTC. It translates to CASSLRQGAREQYF.